One and the same sample provided the 16 T cell receptor beta chains below, sequenced in a study of cytomegalovirus exposure and HLA in healthy donors. It was with 60 Vbeta and 13 Jbeta primers that the PCR ran. Some clones are missing from TCRdb's copy, which holds only in-frame ones; the method was immunoSEQ multiplex PCR. This sample has 150,000 to 180,000 clones; about 74% occur once, and the top ten carry roughly 4%. Sequencing input: PBMCs. The receptor set was obtained from a woman aged 40 to 55 in good health and CMV-seronegative.

This clone was seen more than once but under ten times. The chain is built from TRBV5-4 and TRBJ1-2; maybe TRBD1 (5 bases). CDR1 is SGHNT and CDR2 is YYREEE in the germline V gene (reference sequence). The CDR3 sequence is 13 residues long. The V and J ends lost 0 bases and 4 bases respectively, with 7 bases between them. The CDR3 nucleotides are TGTGCCAGCAGCTTGGTCGGGGGCTATGGCTACACCTTC. It is translated as CASSLVGGYGYTF.

The chain couples TRBV11-3 to TRBJ2-6; TRBD2 agrees at 10 bases. The CDR3 loop spans 19 amino acids. Germline V gene lookup returns CDR1 SGHNT and CDR2 YENEEA. The V and J ends lost 0 bases and 0 bases, in that order; junction bases with no gene match: 5. The DNA for the CDR3 is TGTGCCAGCAGCTTAGAGACTAGCGGGTTCTTCTCTGGGGCCAACGTCCTGACTTTC. Translating gives CASSLETSGFFSGANVLTF. The variable domain in full, completed from reference TRBV11-3 and TRBJ2-6, reads EAGVVQSPRYKIIEKKQPVAFWCNPISGHNTLYWYLQNLGQGPELLIRYENEEAVDDSQLPKDRFSAERLKGVDSTLKIQPAELGDSAVYLCASSLETSGFFSGANVLTFGAGSRLTVL.

The V gene is TRBV29-1, the J gene TRBJ1-1; TRBD1 matches at 9 bases. Germline CDR1 and CDR2: SQVTM and ANQGSEA. The CDR3 totals 14 residues. V gave up 4 bases and J gave up 3 bases; unmatched junction bases: 6. In DNA form, the CDR3 reads TGCAGCGTTGGGGGACAGGGTAGGGACACTGAAGCTTTCTTT. Translating it yields CSVGGQGRDTEAFF.

The chain joins TRBV11-3 to TRBJ2-7; D possibly corresponds to TRBD1 (5 bases). Germline CDR1 reads SGHNT; CDR2 reads YENEEA. The CDR3 is made up of 14 amino acids. V dropped 5 bases and J dropped 3 bases, with 14 bases sitting between them. This CDR3 is CASSPSWGYYEQYF. The CDR3 DNA sequence: TGTGCCAGCAGCCCTAGTTGGGGCTACTACGAGCAGTACTTC.

The chain uses TRBV30 and TRBJ1-1; D call uncertain. V was shortened by 8 bases and J by 4 bases, with 17 bases between the two germline ends. CDR3 length: 13 amino acids. Per germline, CDR1 GTSNPN and CDR2 SVGIG (reference sequence). CDR3 nucleotides: TGTGCCCTACTCCCTTCTGGAGTCACTGAAGCTTTCTTT. Amino acid sequence: CALLPSGVTEAFF. Using reference TRBV30 and TRBJ1-1 for the parts outside the CDR3, the full variable domain is SQTIHQWPATLVQPVGSPLSLECTVEGTSNPNLYWYRQAAGRGLQLLFYSVGIGQISSEVPQNLSASRPQDRQFILSSKKLLLSDSGFYLCALLPSGVTEAFFGQGTRLTVV.

V usage is TRBV28 and J usage is TRBJ2-4, with D possibly matching TRBD2 (5 bases). The length of the CDR3 is 14 residues. Trimming took 7 bases from V and 7 from J, leaving 17 bases between them. Looked up from germline, CDR1 is MDHEN and CDR2 is SYDVKM. CDR3 region: CASTKDLRRNIQYF. The CDR3 nucleotides read TGTGCCAGCACCAAGGACTTGCGTCGGAACATTCAGTACTTC.

V is TRBV6-1 and J is TRBJ1-1; D possibly corresponds to TRBD1 (6 bases). CDR1 and CDR2 (germline): MNHNS, SASEGT. V lost 6 bases to trimming and J lost 0 bases, with 11 bases between them. The CDR3 loop spans 14 amino acids. CDR3 sequence (DNA): TGTGCCAGCAGAGTCCACAGGGTGAACACTGAAGCTTTCTTT. This gives the protein CASRVHRVNTEAFF.

V and J are TRBV28 and TRBJ2-5, with D possibly TRBD2 on 6 matching bases. V was clipped by 7 bases and J by 7 bases, with 19 bases between them. The CDR3 length is 14 residues. The germline CDR1 and CDR2 sequences are MDHEN and SYDVKM. In DNA, the CDR3 is TGTGCCAGCATCGGAGCGGGTTTGGGAGGGACCCAGTACTTC. Protein sequence: CASIGAGLGGTQYF. The full variable domain, in which reference TRBV28 and TRBJ2-5 provide the parts outside the CDR3, is DVKVTQSSRYLVKRTGEKVFLECVQDMDHENMFWYRQDPGLGLRLIYFSYDVKMKEKGDIPEGYSVSREKKERFSLILESASTNQTSMYLCASIGAGLGGTQYFGPGTRLLVL.

This chain uses TRBV27 with TRBJ2-2, with TRBD2 matching 10 bases. Unmatched junction bases numbered 13, after V lost 7 bases and J lost 5 bases. The germline V gene has CDR1 MNHEY and CDR2 SMNVEV (reference sequence). CDR3 length equals 17 residues. Written as DNA, the CDR3 is TGTGCCAGCACCGACGGGCTAGCGGGAGTCCGTACCGGGGAGCTGTTTTTT. It codes for CASTDGLAGVRTGELFF.

This chain connects TRBV7-2 to TRBJ1-5; D is unresolved. CDR1 and CDR2 from the germline V gene are SGHTA and FQGNSA. The V end was cut by 4 bases, the J end by 6 bases, with 13 bases between. The CDR3 contains 14 residues. The CDR3 protein is CASSSRQEGQPQHF. In DNA, the CDR3 is TGTGCCAGCAGCTCTAGGCAGGAGGGTCAGCCCCAGCATTTT.

The genes are TRBV27 and TRBJ1-1, with unresolved D. V was shortened by 3 bases and J by 7 bases, with 12 bases between the two germline ends. Germline V lookup: CDR1 MNHEY, CDR2 SMNVEV (reference sequence). There are 13 residues in the CDR3. The DNA for the CDR3 is TGTGCCAGCAGTTTTTCCGAAGATAGTGAAGCTTTCTTT. This translates into CASSFSEDSEAFF.

The chain employs TRBV19 and TRBJ2-7; 7 nucleotides align to TRBD2. The CDR3 length is 16 residues. CDR1 LNHDA and CDR2 SQIVND come from the germline V gene (reference sequence). The junction had 14 bases not matched to a gene; V was cut back by 4 bases and J by 5 bases. CDR3 in amino acids: CASSTTLGGLIDEQYF. CDR3 sequence (DNA): TGTGCCAGTAGTACTACCCTGGGAGGGCTAATCGACGAGCAGTACTTC. Supplemented by reference TRBV19 and TRBJ2-7, the full variable domain reads DGGITQSPKYLFRKEGQNVTLSCEQNLNHDAMYWYRQDPGQGLRLIYYSQIVNDFQKGDIAEGYSVSREKKESFPLTVTSAQKNPTAFYLCASSTTLGGLIDEQYFGPGTRLTVT.

This clone appeared a single time. The chain joins TRBV7-9 to TRBJ2-5, with D possibly being TRBD2 (6 bases). CDR3 length: 16 residues. Germline CDR1 and CDR2: SEHNR and FQNEAQ (reference sequence). Trimming took off 5 bases at V and 3 bases at J, with 19 bases between the two ends. CDR3 sequence (DNA): TGTGCCAGCAGCCCCGGGGGAAAAGACCTCAAAGAGACCCAGTACTTC. The encoded protein is CASSPGGKDLKETQYF.

The J gene is TRBJ2-5, the V gene TRBV6-6, with TRBD2 matching over 8 bases. There are 14 residues in the CDR3. After removal of 6 bases from V and 6 bases from J, the junction contained 9 bases not matched to a gene. Germline V lookup: CDR1 MNHNY, CDR2 SVGAGI (reference sequence). Here the CDR3 reads CASRNGAGGQTQYF. CDR3 DNA sequence: TGTGCCAGCAGAAACGGGGCGGGAGGTCAGACCCAGTACTTC.

Only one count was recorded for this clone. The chain joins TRBV5-1 to TRBJ1-1; D ambiguous. Germline V gene sequence: CDR1 SGHRS, CDR2 YFSETQ. Trimming took off 6 bases at V and 0 bases at J, with 9 bases between the two ends. This CDR3 is built from 13 residues. This CDR3 reads CASMLRVNTEAFF. CDR3 in DNA: TGCGCCAGCATGTTACGGGTGAACACTGAAGCTTTCTTT. The full variable domain, in which reference TRBV5-1 and TRBJ1-1 provide the parts outside the CDR3, is KAGVTQTPRYLIKTRGQQVTLSCSPISGHRSVSWYQQTPGQGLQFLFEYFSETQRNKGNFPGRFSGRQFSNSRSEMNVSTLELGDSALYLCASMLRVNTEAFFGQGTRLTVV.

V usage is TRBV2 and J usage is TRBJ1-1, with 8 bases that match TRBD1. This CDR3 is built from 15 residues. Germline V CDR1 and CDR2: SNHLY, FYNNEI. Germline trimming cut 2 bases from V and 3 bases from J; bases unmatched to any gene: 5. CDR3 loop: CASSEIGQGDTEAFF. DNA of the CDR3: TGTGCCAGCAGTGAAATAGGACAGGGAGACACTGAAGCTTTCTTT. The whole variable domain, filled in from reference TRBV2 and TRBJ1-1, reads EPEVTQTPSHQVTQMGQEVILRCVPISNHLYFYWYRQILGQKVEFLVSFYNNEISEKSEIFDDQFSVERPDGSNFTLKIRSTKLEDSAMYFCASSEIGQGDTEAFFGQGTRLTVV.